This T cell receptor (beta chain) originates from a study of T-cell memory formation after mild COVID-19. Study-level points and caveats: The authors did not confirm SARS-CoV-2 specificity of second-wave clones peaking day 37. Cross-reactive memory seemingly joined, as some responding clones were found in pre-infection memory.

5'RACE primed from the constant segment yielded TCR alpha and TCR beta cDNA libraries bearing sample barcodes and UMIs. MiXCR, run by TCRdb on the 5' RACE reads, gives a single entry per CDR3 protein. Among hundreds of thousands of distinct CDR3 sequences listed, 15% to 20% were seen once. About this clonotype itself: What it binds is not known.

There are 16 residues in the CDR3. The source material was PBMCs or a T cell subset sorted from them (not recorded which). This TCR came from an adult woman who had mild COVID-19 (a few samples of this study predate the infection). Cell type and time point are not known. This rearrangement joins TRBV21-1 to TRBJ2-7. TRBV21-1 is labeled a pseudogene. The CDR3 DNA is TGTGCCAGCAGCTTGTTACAACGGGCATCCTCCTACGAGCAGTACTTC. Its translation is CASSLLQRASSYEQYF.